The next 27 T cell receptor beta chains were all read from a single sample in a study of human T cells and chemical hapten exposure. Time point specified: pre-sensitization, week 0. Treatment reported: therapeutic diphenylcyclopropenone sensitization with weekly scalp DPC. One entry per CDR3 protein, called by TCRdb with MiXCR from the RACE reads. The sample lists 180,000 or so distinct CDR3 sequences, under 35% occurring once. The sequences come from whole blood, collected in connection with sensitization to the hapten diphenylcyclopropenone (DPC). The receptors shown here come from a woman in her twenties or thirties with alopecia areata. Some clones in this sample may be carry-over from other donors' samples.

The chain uses TRBV9 and TRBJ2-1, with D uncertain. Trimming stripped 0 bases from V and 10 bases from J, with 8 bases between. Germline CDR1 SGDLS, CDR2 YYNGEE. CDR3 length: 12 amino acids. As DNA, the CDR3 is TGTGCCAGCAGCGTAGAGGCTTCCGAGCAGTTCTTC. Residues: CASSVEASEQFF.

This clonotype appeared a few times. The chain joins TRBV2 to TRBJ2-7; 10 bases map to TRBD2. V shed 6 bases, J shed 5 bases, and the junction held 7 bases outside the gene matches. The CDR3 sequence is 14 residues long. Germline loops: CDR1 SNHLY, CDR2 FYNNEI. The CDR3 nucleotides are TGTGCCAGCAGCCCGGGACTAGCGTCCCACGAGCAGTACTTC. Amino acids: CASSPGLASHEQYF.

This clonotype was found a few times. The chain combines TRBV7-6 with TRBJ2-3, with TRBD1 identical over 7 bases. The V segment lost 4 bases and the J segment 0 bases; nucleotides outside the gene matches: 10. CDR3 size: 17 residues. Germline CDR1 and CDR2: SGHVS and FNYEAQ. This CDR3 reads CASSSGTVFSSTDTQYF. CDR3 DNA: TGTGCCAGCAGCTCCGGGACAGTATTTTCTAGCACAGATACGCAGTATTTT. The variable domain in full, with the rest retrieved from reference TRBV7-6 and TRBJ2-3, is GAGVSQSPRYKVTKRGQDVALRCDPISGHVSLYWYRQALGQGPEFLTYFNYEAQQDKSGLPNDRFSAERPEGSISTLTIQRTEQRDSAMYRCASSSGTVFSSTDTQYFGPGTRLTVL.

This clonotype was detected only a few times. The CDR3 sequence: CASSPGVGGITDTQYF. The DNA for the CDR3 is TGTGCCAGCAGCCCAGGGGTCGGAGGGATCACAGATACGCAGTATTTT. This chain connects TRBV9 to TRBJ2-3, with D tentatively TRBD1 or TRBD2 (6 bases each). The CDR3 has 16 residues. Looked up from germline, CDR1 is SGDLS and CDR2 is YYNGEE. The V end was cut by 4 bases, the J end by 2 bases, with 17 bases between.

This clonotype came up once. The V gene is TRBV24-1, the J gene TRBJ2-5; TRBD1 matches 10 bases. Germline V gene sequence: CDR1 KGHDR, CDR2 SFDVKD. With 4 bases clipped from V and 4 bases from J, the junction kept 5 bases outside the gene matches. The CDR3 extends over 15 amino acids. CDR3 in amino acids: CATSDSRTGGETQYF. Written as DNA, the CDR3 is TGTGCCACCAGTGACAGCCGGACAGGGGGAGAGACCCAGTACTTC.

V gene TRBV30 combines with J gene TRBJ1-1; D uncertain. The CDR3 has 14 amino acids. In germline, CDR1 is GTSNPN, CDR2 SVGIG (reference sequence). V was trimmed by 0 bases and J by 5 bases, leaving 13 bases between them. CDR3 nucleotide sequence: TGTGCCTGGAGTGTTGCAGATAGAGGGACTGAAGCTTTCTTT. Translating it yields CAWSVADRGTEAFF.

This clonotype was observed a handful of times. The V gene is TRBV5-5, the J gene TRBJ1-2; 8 bases fit TRBD1. The CDR3 runs to 14 residues. The V gene's germline CDR1 is SGHKS and CDR2 YYEKEE (reference sequence). After removal of 0 bases from V and 7 bases from J, the junction contained 5 bases not matched to a gene. CDR3 residues: CASSLGQGAVGYTF. The CDR3, as DNA: TGTGCCAGCAGCTTGGGGCAGGGGGCGGTTGGCTACACCTTC.

This chain uses TRBV20-1 with TRBJ2-3, with D possibly matching TRBD2 (7 bases). Germline CDR1 DFQATT, CDR2 SNEGSKA (reference sequence). Trimming left V 0 bases short and J 6 bases short, with 19 bases between. This CDR3 has 16 residues. The CDR3 loop is CSARDPRRGAGDTQYF. The CDR3 DNA reads as TGCAGTGCTAGAGATCCACGTCGGGGGGCTGGGGATACGCAGTATTTT.

This chain connects TRBV9 to TRBJ2-1, with a weak D call TRBD1 (6 bases). The CDR3 extends over 15 amino acids. V was trimmed by 1 base and J by 4 bases, leaving 12 bases between them. In germline, CDR1 is SGDLS, CDR2 YYNGEE. The DNA of the CDR3 is TGTGCCAGCAGCGTACTATCACAGGGTTACAATGAGCAGTTCTTC. This encodes CASSVLSQGYNEQFF.

The chain couples TRBV9 to TRBJ2-1, with 10 positions matching TRBD2. The CDR3 totals 20 residues. Germline V lookup: CDR1 SGDLS, CDR2 YYNGEE. V lost 0 bases to trimming and J lost 0 bases; unmatched junction nucleotides: 12. The CDR3 region is CASSVAVRSPSGSSYNEQFF. The CDR3 DNA follows: TGTGCCAGCAGCGTAGCAGTGCGGAGCCCTAGCGGGAGCTCCTACAATGAGCAGTTCTTC.

The chain uses TRBV28 and TRBJ2-7, with 9 bases identical to TRBD2. V dropped 6 bases and J dropped 0; count of bases not matched to a gene: 6. The CDR3 is made up of 15 amino acids. Per the germline V gene, CDR1 is MDHEN and CDR2 is SYDVKM. CDR3: CASRSAGGYSYEQYF. Written as DNA, the CDR3 is TGTGCCAGCAGATCAGCGGGGGGCTACTCCTACGAGCAGTACTTC.

The genes are TRBV5-1 and TRBJ2-5, with 16 bases aligning to TRBD2. The CDR3 extends over 17 amino acids. Germline trimming cut 4 bases from V and 4 bases from J; bases unmatched to any gene: 7. Per the germline V gene, CDR1 is SGHRS and CDR2 is YFSETQ. In DNA form, the CDR3 reads TGCGCCAGCAGCCTAGGGACTAGCGGGGGGGCCGGAGAGACCCAGTACTTC. Translated, it gives CASSLGTSGGAGETQYF. Supplemented by reference TRBV5-1 and TRBJ2-5, the full variable domain reads KAGVTQTPRYLIKTRGQQVTLSCSPISGHRSVSWYQQTPGQGLQFLFEYFSETQRNKGNFPGRFSGRQFSNSRSEMNVSTLELGDSALYLCASSLGTSGGAGETQYFGPGTRLLVL.

This sequence joins TRBV28 and TRBJ2-6; the D is unclear. CDR1 is MDHEN, CDR2 SYDVKM, per germline. Trimming left V 3 bases short and J 1 base short, with 4 bases between. CDR3 size: 14 residues. The CDR3 spells CASSFLSGANVLTF. CDR3 nucleotide sequence: TGTGCCAGCAGTTTCCTATCTGGGGCCAACGTCCTGACTTTC.

The sample holds a few counts of this clonotype. The J gene is TRBJ2-1, the V gene TRBV20-1, with D maybe TRBD1 (5 bases). V gave up 0 bases and J gave up 8 bases, with 14 bases separating them. The CDR3 extends over 14 amino acids. The germline V gene encodes CDR1 DFQATT and CDR2 SNEGSKA (reference sequence). CDR3 in amino acids: CSARDSRRVDEQFF. CDR3 sequence (DNA): TGCAGTGCTAGAGACTCCCGCAGGGTAGATGAGCAGTTCTTC.

The chain carries TRBV9 and TRBJ2-3, with a weak D call TRBD2 (5 bases). The CDR3 runs 18 residues. Germline V gene sequence: CDR1 SGDLS, CDR2 YYNGEE. Trimming cost V 3 bases and J 2 bases, with 22 bases left between them. The CDR3 loop reads CASSGRSLRGSSTDTQYF. The CDR3, as DNA: TGTGCCAGCAGCGGCCGTTCGCTTCGAGGGTCCTCCACAGATACGCAGTATTTT.

The chain combines TRBV28 with TRBJ1-5, with D possibly matching TRBD1 (6 bases). The CDR3 covers 17 residues. Germline-derived CDR1 and CDR2 are MDHEN and SYDVKM. The germline V and J ends were trimmed by 0 bases and 0 bases, with 12 bases remaining between them. CDR3 in amino acids: CASSLWWTVNSNQPQHF. The DNA of the CDR3 is TGTGCCAGCAGTTTATGGTGGACAGTGAATAGCAATCAGCCCCAGCATTTT.

The CDR3: CASSLEVPDREKLFF. In DNA, the CDR3 is TGCGCCAGCAGCTTGGAAGTTCCGGACCGTGAAAAACTGTTTTTT. The V call is TRBV5-1, the J call TRBJ1-4; D is unclear. CDR3 size: 15 residues. V lost 0 bases to trimming and J lost 7 bases, with 13 bases between them. The germline V gene has CDR1 SGHRS and CDR2 YFSETQ.

A few counts support this clonotype. The CDR3: CSAYPGLAGITDTQYF. The CDR3 nucleotides read TGCAGTGCGTATCCGGGACTAGCGGGTATCACAGATACGCAGTATTTT. The chain links TRBV20-1 to TRBJ2-3; 12 bases match TRBD2. The V segment lost 6 bases and the J segment 2 bases; nucleotides outside the gene matches: 9. The CDR3 totals 16 residues. The germline V gene has CDR1 DFQATT and CDR2 SNEGSKA (reference sequence).

The rearrangement links TRBV28 to TRBJ2-7; 9 bases agree with TRBD1. Germline assignment: CDR1 MDHEN and CDR2 SYDVKM. J lost 1 base, V lost 9 bases, and 10 bases had no gene match. The CDR3 runs 15 residues. The CDR3 region has the DNA TGTGCCAGTCTCAGGGGGGGACAGGGTTCCTACGAGCAGTACTTC. This encodes CASLRGGQGSYEQYF.

The sample holds a few counts of this clonotype. The V call is TRBV5-1, the J call TRBJ2-1; no definite D call. The V gene's germline CDR1 is SGHRS and CDR2 YFSETQ. This CDR3 contains 14 residues. Trimming pared 4 bases from V and 2 bases from J, leaving 10 bases between. The CDR3 DNA sequence: TGCGCCAGCAGCACGGAGCGACCCTACAATGAGCAGTTCTTC. Translating gives CASSTERPYNEQFF.

The CDR3, as DNA: TGTGCCAGCAGTTTACTGGGGCGCCTCGGCGAGCAGTTCTTC. It yields the protein CASSLLGRLGEQFF. The genes are TRBV28 and TRBJ2-1; possibly TRBD1 for D (5 bases). With 2 bases removed from V and 10 bases from J, the gap between germline ends came to 15 bases. This CDR3 has 14 amino acids. CDR1 and CDR2 (germline): MDHEN, SYDVKM. Full variable domain (rest looked up from reference TRBV28 and TRBJ2-1): DVKVTQSSRYLVKRTGEKVFLECVQDMDHENMFWYRQDPGLGLRLIYFSYDVKMKEKGDIPEGYSVSREKKERFSLILESASTNQTSMYLCASSLLGRLGEQFFGPGTRLTVL.

This clonotype was picked up a small number of times. The chain links TRBV29-1 to TRBJ1-2; no firm D call. The CDR3 loop spans 12 amino acids. Germline CDR1 and CDR2: SQVTM and ANQGSEA. Trimming cost V 0 bases and J 8 bases, with 10 bases left between them. The CDR3 DNA reads TGCAGCGTTGAAGACAGATTTTACGGCTACACCTTC. Encoded protein: CSVEDRFYGYTF.

In this sample, this clonotype turned up many times. V usage is TRBV7-8 and J usage is TRBJ2-1, with unresolved D. The CDR3 is made up of 13 amino acids. The V and J ends lost 3 bases and 5 bases respectively, with 8 bases between them. Germline V lookup: CDR1 SGHVS, CDR2 FQNEAQ. CDR3 loop: CASSFSPNNEQFF. CDR3 sequence (DNA): TGTGCCAGCAGCTTCTCGCCGAACAATGAGCAGTTCTTC.

This clonotype has just a few counts. This sequence joins TRBV29-1 and TRBJ1-1, with 8 bases aligning to TRBD1. V lost 8 bases and J lost 6; bases outside the gene matches: 17. Germline V gene data show CDR1 as SQVTM and CDR2 as ANQGSEA. The CDR3 is 15 residues long. As DNA, the CDR3 is TGCAGCACCCGGCCGGACAGGGTCCGGGGAGCTGAAGCTTTCTTT. Its protein is CSTRPDRVRGAEAFF.

The gene calls are TRBV5-5 and TRBJ1-2, with D tentatively TRBD1 (5 bases). CDR3 length equals 17 residues. With 0 bases removed from V and 2 bases from J, the gap between germline ends came to 17 bases. Germline-derived CDR1 and CDR2 are SGHKS and YYEKEE (reference sequence). The CDR3 here is CASSLAMDTFRNYGYTF. As DNA, the CDR3 is TGTGCCAGCAGCTTGGCGATGGACACATTCAGAAACTATGGCTACACCTTC.

The chain joins TRBV6-2 or TRBV6-3 to TRBJ1-5, with D uncertain. V was cut by 6 bases and J by 7 bases, with 16 bases left in between. This CDR3 comprises 14 residues. Germline V lookup: CDR1 MNHEY, CDR2 SVGEGT. The CDR3 protein is CASSPGGVVQPQHF. Here the CDR3 DNA reads TGTGCCAGCAGCCCAGGCGGGGTGGTGCAGCCCCAGCATTTT.

This chain uses TRBV28 with TRBJ1-2, with 7 bases fitting TRBD1. CDR3 length: 13 residues. CDR1 is MDHEN, CDR2 SYDVKM, per germline. After removal of 10 bases from V and 0 bases from J, the junction contained 5 bases not matched to a gene. CDR3 sequence (DNA): TGTGCCACCACGGACAGGCCTAACTATGGCTACACCTTC. This sequence encodes CATTDRPNYGYTF.